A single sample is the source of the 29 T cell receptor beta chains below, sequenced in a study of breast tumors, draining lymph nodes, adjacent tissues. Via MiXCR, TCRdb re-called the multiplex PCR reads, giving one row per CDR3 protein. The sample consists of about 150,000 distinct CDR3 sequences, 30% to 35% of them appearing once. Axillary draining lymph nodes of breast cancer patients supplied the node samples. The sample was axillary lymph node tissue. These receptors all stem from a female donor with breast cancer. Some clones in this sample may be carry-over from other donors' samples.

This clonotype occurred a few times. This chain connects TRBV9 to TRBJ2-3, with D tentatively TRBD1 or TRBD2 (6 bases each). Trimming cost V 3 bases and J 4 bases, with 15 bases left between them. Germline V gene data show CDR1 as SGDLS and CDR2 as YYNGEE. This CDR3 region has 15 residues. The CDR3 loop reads CASSATGGGADTQYF. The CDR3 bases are TGTGCCAGCAGCGCAACCGGGGGCGGGGCAGATACGCAGTATTTT. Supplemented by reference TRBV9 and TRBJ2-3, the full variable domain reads DSGVTQTPKHLITATGQRVTLRCSPRSGDLSVYWYQQSLDQGLQFLIQYYNGEERAKGNILERFSAQQFPDLHSELNLSSLELGDSALYFCASSATGGGADTQYFGPGTRLTVL.

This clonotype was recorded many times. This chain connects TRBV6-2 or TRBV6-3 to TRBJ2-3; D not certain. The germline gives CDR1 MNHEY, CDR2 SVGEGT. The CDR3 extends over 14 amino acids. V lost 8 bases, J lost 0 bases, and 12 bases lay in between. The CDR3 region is CASSQVTSTDTQYF. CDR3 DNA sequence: TGTGCCAGCTCGCAGGTGACTAGCACAGATACGCAGTATTTT.

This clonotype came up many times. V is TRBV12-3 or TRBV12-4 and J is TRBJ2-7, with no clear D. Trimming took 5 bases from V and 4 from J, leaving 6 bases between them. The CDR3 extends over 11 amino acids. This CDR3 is CASSVKYEQYF. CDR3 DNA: TGTGCCAGCAGTGTAAAGTACGAGCAGTACTTC.

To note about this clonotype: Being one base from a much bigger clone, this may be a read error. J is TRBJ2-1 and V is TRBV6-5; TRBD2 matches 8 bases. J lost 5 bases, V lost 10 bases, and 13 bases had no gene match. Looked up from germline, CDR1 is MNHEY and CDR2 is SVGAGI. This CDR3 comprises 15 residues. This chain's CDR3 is CATLGTGGGNNEQFF. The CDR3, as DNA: TGTGCCACCCTGGGGACTGGCGGGGGGAACAATGAGCAGTTCTTC.

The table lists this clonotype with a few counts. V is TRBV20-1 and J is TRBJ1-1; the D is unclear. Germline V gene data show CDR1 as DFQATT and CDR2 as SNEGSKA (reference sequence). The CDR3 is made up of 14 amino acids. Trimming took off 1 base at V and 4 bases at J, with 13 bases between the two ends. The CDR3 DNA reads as TGCAGTGCTAGAGGGGAGACGGTCGGCACTGAAGCTTTCTTT. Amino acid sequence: CSARGETVGTEAFF.

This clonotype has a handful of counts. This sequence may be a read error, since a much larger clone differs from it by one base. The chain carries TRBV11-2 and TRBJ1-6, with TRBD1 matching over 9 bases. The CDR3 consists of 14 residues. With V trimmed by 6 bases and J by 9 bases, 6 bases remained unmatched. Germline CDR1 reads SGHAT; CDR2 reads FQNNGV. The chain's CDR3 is CASRQQGATSPLHF. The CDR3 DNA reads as TGTGCCAGCAGACAACAGGGGGCAACTTCACCCCTCCACTTT.

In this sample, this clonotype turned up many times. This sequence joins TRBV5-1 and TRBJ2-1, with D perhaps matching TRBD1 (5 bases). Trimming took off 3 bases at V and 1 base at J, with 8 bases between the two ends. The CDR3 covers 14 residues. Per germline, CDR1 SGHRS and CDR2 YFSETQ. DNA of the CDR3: TGCGCCAGCAGCTCAGGACATTCCTACAATGAGCAGTTCTTC. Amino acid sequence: CASSSGHSYNEQFF.

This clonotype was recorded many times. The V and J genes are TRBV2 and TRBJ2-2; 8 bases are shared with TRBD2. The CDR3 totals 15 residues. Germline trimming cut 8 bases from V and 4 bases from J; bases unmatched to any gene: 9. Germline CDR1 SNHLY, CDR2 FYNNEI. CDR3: CASGPGLVGTGELFF. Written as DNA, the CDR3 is TGTGCCAGCGGGCCGGGACTAGTGGGCACCGGGGAGCTGTTTTTT. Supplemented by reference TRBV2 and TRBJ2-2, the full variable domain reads EPEVTQTPSHQVTQMGQEVILRCVPISNHLYFYWYRQILGQKVEFLVSFYNNEISEKSEIFDDQFSVERPDGSNFTLKIRSTKLEDSAMYFCASGPGLVGTGELFFGEGSRLTVL.

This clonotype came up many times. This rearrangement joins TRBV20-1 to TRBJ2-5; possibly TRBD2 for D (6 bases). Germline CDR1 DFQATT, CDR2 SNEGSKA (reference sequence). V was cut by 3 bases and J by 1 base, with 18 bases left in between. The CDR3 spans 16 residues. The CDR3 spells CSARGNVGGIQETQYF. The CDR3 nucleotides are TGCAGTGCTAGGGGTAACGTGGGGGGAATCCAAGAGACCCAGTACTTC.

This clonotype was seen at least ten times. The CDR3 reads CATGLQETQYF. The CDR3 DNA follows: TGTGCCACGGGACTTCAAGAGACCCAGTACTTC. V is TRBV10-3 and J is TRBJ2-5; D is possibly TRBD2 (6 bases). Per germline, CDR1 ENHRY and CDR2 SYGVKD. This CDR3 is built from 11 residues. V lost 10 bases, J lost 2 bases, and 8 bases lay in between.

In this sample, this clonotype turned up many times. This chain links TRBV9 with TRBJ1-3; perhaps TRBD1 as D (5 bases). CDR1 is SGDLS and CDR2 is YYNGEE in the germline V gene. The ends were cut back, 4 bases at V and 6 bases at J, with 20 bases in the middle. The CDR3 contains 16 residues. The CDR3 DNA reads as TGTGCCAGCAGCCCAACAGCCCCTCGGACATTAAACACCATATATTTT. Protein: CASSPTAPRTLNTIYF.

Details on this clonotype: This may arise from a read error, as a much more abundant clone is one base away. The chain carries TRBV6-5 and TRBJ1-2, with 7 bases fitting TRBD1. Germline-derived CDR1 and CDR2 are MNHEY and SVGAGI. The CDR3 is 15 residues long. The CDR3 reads CASRGRDSANYGHTF. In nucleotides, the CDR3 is TGTGCCAGCAGGGGAAGGGACAGCGCTAACTATGGCCACACCTTC.

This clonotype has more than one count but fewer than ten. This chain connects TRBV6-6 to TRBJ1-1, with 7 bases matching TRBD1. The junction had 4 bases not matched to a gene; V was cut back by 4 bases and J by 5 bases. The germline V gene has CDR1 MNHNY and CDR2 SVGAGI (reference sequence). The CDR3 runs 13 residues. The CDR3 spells CASSWTGGTEAFF. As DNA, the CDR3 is TGTGCCAGCAGTTGGACAGGAGGGACTGAAGCTTTCTTT.

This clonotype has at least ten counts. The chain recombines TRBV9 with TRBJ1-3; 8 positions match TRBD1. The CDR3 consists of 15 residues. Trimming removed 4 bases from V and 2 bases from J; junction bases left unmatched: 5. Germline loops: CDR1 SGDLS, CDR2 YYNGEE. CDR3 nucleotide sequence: TGTGCCAGCAGCCTGAGGACAGGGACTGGAAACACCATATATTTT. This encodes CASSLRTGTGNTIYF.

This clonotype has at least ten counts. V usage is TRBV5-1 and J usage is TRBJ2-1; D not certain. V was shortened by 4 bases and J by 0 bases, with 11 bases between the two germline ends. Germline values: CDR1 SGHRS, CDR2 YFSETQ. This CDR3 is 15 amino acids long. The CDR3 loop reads CASSPYRSSYNEQFF. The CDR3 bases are TGCGCCAGCAGCCCATACCGGAGCTCCTACAATGAGCAGTTCTTC.

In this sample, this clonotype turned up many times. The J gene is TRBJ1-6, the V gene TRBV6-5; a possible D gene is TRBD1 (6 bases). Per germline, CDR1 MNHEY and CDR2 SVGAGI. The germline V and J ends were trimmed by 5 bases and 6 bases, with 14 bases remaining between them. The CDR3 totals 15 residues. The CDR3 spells CASSHLRDTNSPLHF. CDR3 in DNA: TGTGCCAGCAGTCACCTCCGGGACACTAATTCACCCCTCCACTTT.

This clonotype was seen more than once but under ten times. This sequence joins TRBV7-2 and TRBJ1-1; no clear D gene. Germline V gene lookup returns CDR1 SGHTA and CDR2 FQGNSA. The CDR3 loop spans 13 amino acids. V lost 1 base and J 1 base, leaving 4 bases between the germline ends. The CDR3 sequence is CASSLEENTEAFF. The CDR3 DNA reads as TGTGCCAGCAGCTTAGAGGAGAACACTGAAGCTTTCTTT.

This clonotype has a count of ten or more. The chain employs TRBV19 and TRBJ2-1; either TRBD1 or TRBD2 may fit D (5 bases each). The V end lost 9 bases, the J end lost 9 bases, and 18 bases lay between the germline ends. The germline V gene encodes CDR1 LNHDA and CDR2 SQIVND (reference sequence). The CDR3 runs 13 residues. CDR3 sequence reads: CASRDHPRGEQFF. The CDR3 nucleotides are TGTGCCAGCCGGGACCATCCCCGCGGTGAGCAGTTCTTC.

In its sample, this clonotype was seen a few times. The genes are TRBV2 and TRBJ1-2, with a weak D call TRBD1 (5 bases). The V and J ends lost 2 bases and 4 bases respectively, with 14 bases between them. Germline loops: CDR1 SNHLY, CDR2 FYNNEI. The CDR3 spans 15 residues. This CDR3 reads CASSELRGRPYGYTF. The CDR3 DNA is TGTGCCAGCAGTGAATTGAGGGGCCGGCCCTATGGCTACACCTTC.

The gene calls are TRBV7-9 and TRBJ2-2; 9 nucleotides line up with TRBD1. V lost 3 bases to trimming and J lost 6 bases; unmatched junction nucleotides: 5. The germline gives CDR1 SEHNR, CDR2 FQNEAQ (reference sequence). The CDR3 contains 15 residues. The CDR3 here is CASSFNRQGAGELFF. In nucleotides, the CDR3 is TGTGCCAGCAGCTTCAACCGACAGGGGGCCGGGGAGCTGTTTTTT.

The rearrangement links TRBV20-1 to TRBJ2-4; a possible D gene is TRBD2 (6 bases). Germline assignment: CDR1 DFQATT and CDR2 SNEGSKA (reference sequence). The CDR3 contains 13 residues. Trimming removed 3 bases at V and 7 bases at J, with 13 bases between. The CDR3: CSARGGSMNIQYF. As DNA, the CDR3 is TGCAGTGCTAGGGGAGGTTCCATGAACATTCAGTACTTC.

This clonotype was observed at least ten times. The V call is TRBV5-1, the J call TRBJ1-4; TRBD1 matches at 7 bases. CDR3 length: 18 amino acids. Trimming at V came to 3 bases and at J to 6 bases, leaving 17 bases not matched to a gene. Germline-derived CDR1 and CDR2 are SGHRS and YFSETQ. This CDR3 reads CASSSKLNRGATDEKLFF. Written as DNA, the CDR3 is TGCGCCAGCAGCTCAAAATTAAACAGGGGAGCAACAGATGAAAAACTGTTTTTT.

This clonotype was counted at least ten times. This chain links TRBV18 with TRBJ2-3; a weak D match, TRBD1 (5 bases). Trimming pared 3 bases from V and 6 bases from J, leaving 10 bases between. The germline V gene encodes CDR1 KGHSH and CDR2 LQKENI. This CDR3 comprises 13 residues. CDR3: CASSPSQGDTQYF. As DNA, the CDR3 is TGTGCCAGCTCACCTTCCCAGGGTGATACGCAGTATTTT.

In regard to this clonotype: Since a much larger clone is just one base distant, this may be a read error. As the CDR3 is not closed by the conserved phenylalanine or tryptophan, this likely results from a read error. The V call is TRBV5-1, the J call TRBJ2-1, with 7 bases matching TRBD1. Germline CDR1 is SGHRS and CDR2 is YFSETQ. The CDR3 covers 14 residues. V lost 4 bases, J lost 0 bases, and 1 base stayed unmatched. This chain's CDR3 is CASSRGPSYNEQFY. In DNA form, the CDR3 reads TGCGCCAGCAGCAGGGGGCCCTCCTACAATGAGCAGTTCTAC.

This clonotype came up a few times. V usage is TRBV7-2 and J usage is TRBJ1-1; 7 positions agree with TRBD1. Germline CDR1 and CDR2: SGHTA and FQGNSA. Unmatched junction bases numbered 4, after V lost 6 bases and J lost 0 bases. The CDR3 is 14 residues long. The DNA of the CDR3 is TGTGCCAGCAGGGTAGGACAGGTGAACACTGAAGCTTTCTTT. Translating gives CASRVGQVNTEAFF.

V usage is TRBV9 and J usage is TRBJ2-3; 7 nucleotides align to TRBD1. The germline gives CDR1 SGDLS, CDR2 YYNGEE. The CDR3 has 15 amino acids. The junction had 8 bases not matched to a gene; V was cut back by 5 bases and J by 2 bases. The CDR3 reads CASSSRQGPTDTQYF. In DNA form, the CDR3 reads TGTGCCAGCAGTAGTCGACAGGGCCCCACAGATACGCAGTATTTT.

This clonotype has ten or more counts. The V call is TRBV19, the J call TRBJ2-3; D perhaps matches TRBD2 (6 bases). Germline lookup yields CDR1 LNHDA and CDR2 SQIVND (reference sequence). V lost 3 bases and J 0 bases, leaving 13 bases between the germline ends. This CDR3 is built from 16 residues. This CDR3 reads CASSMKTRTSTDTQYF. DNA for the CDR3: TGTGCCAGTAGTATGAAGACTAGGACTAGCACAGATACGCAGTATTTT.

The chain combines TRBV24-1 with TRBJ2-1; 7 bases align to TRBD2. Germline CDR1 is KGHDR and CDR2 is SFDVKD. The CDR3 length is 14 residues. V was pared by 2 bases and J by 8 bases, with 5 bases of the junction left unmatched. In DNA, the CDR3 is TGTGCCACCAGTGATTGGACGGGGAGGGATGAGCAGTTCTTC. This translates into CATSDWTGRDEQFF.

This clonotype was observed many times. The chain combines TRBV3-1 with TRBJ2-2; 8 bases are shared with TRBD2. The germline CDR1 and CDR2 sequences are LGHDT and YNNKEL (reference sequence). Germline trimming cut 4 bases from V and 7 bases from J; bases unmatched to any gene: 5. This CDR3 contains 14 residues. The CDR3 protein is CASSPGLVGGELFF. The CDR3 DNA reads TGTGCCAGCAGCCCGGGACTAGTTGGCGGGGAGCTGTTTTTT.